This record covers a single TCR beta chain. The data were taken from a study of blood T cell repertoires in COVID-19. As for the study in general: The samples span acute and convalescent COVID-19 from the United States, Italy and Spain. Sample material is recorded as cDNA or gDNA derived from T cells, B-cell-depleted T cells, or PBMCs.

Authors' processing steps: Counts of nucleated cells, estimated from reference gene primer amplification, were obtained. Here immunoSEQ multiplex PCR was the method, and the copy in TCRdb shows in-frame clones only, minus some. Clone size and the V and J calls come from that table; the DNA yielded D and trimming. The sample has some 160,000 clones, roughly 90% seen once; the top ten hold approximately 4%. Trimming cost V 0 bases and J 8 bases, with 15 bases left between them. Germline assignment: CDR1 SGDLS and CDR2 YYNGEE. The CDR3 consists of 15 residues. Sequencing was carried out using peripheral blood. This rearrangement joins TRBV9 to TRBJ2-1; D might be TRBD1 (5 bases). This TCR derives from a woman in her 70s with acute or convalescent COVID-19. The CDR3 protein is CASSVGYRGRDEQFF. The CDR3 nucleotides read TGTGCCAGCAGCGTAGGATATAGGGGTAGAGATGAGCAGTTCTTC.